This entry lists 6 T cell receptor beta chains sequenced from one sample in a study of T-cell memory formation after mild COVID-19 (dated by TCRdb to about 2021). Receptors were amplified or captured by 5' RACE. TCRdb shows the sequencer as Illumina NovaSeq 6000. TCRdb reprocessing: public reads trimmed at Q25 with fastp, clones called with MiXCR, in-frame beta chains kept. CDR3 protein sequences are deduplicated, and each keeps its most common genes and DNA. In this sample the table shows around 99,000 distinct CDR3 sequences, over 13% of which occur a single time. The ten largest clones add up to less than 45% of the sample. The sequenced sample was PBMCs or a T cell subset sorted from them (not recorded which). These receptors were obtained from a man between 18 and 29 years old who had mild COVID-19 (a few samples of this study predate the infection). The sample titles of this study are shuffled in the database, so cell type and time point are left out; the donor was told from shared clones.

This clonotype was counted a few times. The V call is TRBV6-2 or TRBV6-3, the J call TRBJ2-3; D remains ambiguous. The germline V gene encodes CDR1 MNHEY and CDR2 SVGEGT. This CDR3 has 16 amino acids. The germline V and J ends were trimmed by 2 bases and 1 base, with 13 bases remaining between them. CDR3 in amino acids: CASSYTDGYGTDTQYF. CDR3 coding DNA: TGTGCCAGCAGTTACACGGACGGCTACGGCACAGATACGCAGTATTTT.

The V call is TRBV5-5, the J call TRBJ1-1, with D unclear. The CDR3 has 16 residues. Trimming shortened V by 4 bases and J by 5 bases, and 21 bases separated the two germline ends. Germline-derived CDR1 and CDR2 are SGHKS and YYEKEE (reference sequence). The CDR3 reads CASSPEVGSLWTEAFF. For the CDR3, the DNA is TGTGCCAGCAGCCCGGAGGTTGGGAGCCTTTGGACTGAAGCTTTCTTT.

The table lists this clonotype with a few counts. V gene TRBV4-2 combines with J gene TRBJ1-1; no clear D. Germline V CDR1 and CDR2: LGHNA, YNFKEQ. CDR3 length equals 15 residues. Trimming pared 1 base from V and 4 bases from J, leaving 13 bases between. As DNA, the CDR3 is TGTGCCAGCAGCCAAGGGATTTTAGCGAGCACTGAAGCTTTCTTT. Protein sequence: CASSQGILASTEAFF.

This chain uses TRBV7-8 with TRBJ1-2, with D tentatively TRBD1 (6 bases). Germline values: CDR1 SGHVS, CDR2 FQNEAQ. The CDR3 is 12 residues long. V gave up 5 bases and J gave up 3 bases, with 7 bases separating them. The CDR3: CASSPGDYGYTF. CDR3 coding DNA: TGTGCCAGCAGCCCAGGGGACTATGGCTACACCTTC.

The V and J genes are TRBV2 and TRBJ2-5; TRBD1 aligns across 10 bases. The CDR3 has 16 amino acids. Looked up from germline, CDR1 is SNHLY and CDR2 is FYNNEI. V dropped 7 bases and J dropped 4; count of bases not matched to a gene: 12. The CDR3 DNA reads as TGTGCCAGCACCCCTTGGACAGGGGGGATCTTAGAGACCCAGTACTTC. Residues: CASTPWTGGILETQYF.

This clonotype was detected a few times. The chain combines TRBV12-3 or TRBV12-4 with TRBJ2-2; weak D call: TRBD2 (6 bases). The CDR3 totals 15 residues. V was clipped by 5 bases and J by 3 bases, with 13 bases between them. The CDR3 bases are TGTGCCAGCAGTGTCCTGGGGGGATACACCGGGGAGCTGTTTTTT. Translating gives CASSVLGGYTGELFF.